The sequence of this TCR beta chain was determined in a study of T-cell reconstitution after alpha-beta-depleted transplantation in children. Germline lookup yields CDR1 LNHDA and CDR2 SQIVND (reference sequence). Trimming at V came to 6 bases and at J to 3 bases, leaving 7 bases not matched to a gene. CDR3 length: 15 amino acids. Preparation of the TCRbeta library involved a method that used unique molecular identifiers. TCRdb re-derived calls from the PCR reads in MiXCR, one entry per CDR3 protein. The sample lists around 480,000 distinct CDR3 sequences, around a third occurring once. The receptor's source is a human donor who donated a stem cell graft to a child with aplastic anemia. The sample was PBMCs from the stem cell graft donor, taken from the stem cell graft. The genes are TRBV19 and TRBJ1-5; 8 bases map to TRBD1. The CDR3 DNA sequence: TGTGCCAGTAGGACAGGGGAGGTCACCAATCAGCCCCAGCATTTT. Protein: CASRTGEVTNQPQHF. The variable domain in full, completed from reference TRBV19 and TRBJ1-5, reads DGGITQSPKYLFRKEGQNVTLSCEQNLNHDAMYWYRQDPGQGLRLIYYSQIVNDFQKGDIAEGYSVSREKKESFPLTVTSAQKNPTAFYLCASRTGEVTNQPQHFGDGTRLSIL.